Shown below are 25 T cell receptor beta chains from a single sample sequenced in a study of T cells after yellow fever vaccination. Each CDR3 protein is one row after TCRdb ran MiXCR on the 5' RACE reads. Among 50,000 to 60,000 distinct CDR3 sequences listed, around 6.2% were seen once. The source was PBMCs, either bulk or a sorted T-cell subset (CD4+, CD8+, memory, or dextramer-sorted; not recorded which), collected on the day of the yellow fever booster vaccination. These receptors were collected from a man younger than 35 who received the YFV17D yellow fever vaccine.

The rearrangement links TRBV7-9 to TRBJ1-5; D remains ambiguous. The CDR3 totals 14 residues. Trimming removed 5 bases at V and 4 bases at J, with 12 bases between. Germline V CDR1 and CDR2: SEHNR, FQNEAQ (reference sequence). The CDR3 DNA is TGTGCCAGCAGCCCCAATCGGGGAAATCAGCCCCAGCATTTT. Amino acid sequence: CASSPNRGNQPQHF.

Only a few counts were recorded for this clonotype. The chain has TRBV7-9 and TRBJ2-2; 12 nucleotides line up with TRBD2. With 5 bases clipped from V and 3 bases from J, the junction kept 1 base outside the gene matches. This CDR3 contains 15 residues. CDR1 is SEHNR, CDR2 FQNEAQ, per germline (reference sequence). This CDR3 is CASSRTSGDTGELFF. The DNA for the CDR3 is TGTGCCAGCAGCCGGACTAGCGGGGACACCGGGGAGCTGTTTTTT. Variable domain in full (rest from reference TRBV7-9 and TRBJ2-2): DTGVSQNPRHKITKRGQNVTFRCDPISEHNRLYWYRQTLGQGPEFLTYFQNEAQLEKSRLLSDRFSAERPKGSFSTLEIQRTEQGDSAMYLCASSRTSGDTGELFFGEGSRLTVL.

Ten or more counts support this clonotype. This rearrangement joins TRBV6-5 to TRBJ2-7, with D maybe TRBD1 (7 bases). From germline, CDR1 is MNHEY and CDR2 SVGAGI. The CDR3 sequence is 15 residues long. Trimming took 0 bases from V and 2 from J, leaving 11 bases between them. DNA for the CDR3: TGTGCCAGCAGTTACTCGGCAGGGGGGACCTACGAGCAGTACTTC. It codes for CASSYSAGGTYEQYF.

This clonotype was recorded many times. CDR3 nucleotide sequence: TGTGCCAGCAGCCCGCCCCAGGGCCTCTCCTACGAGCAGTACTTC. It yields the protein CASSPPQGLSYEQYF. The chain links TRBV7-9 to TRBJ2-7; D may be TRBD1 (5 bases). The CDR3 is 15 residues long. Trimming stripped 5 bases from V and 0 bases from J, with 14 bases between. The germline V gene has CDR1 SEHNR and CDR2 FQNEAQ (reference sequence).

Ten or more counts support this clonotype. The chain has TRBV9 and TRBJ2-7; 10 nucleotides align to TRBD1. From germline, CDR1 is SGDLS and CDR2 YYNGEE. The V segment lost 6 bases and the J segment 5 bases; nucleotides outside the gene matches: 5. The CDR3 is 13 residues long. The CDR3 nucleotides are TGTGCCAGCACCTCCGGGACAGGGGACGAGCAGTACTTC. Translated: CASTSGTGDEQYF.

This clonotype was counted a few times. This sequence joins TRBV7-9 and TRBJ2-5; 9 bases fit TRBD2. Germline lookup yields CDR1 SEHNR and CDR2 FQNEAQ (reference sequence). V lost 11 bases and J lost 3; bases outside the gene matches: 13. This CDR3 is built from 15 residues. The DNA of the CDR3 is TGTGCCGCCACTTATAGCGGGGGTGGGAAAGAGACCCAGTACTTC. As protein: CAATYSGGGKETQYF.

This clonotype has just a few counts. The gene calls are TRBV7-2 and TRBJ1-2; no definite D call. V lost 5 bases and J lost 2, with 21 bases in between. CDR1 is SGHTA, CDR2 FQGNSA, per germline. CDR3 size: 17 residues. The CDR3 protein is CASSMDLTTSSNYGYTF. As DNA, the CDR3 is TGTGCCAGCAGCATGGACCTTACTACATCCTCGAACTATGGCTACACCTTC.

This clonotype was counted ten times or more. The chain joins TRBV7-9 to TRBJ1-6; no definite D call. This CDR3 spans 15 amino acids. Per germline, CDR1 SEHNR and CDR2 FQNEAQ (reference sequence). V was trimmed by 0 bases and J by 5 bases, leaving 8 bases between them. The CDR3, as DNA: TGTGCCAGCAGCTTAGCATACGGGAATAATTCACCCCTCCACTTT. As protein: CASSLAYGNNSPLHF.

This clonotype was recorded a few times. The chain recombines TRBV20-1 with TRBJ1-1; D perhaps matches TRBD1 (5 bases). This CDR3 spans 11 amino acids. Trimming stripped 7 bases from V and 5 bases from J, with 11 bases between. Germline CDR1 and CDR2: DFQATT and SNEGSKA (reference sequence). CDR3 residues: CSVPGSTEAFF. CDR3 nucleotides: TGCAGTGTACCAGGGTCAACTGAAGCTTTCTTT.

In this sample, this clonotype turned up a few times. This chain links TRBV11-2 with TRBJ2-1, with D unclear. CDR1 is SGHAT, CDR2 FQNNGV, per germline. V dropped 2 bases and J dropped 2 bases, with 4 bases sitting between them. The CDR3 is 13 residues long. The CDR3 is CASSLPPYNEQFF. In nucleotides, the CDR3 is TGTGCCAGCAGCTTACCCCCCTACAATGAGCAGTTCTTC.

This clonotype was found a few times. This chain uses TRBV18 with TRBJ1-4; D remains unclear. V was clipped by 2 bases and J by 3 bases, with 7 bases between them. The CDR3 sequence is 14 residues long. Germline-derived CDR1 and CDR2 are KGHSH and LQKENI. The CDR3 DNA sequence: TGTGCCAGCTCACCATCCGGGCCTAATGAAAAACTGTTTTTT. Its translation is CASSPSGPNEKLFF.

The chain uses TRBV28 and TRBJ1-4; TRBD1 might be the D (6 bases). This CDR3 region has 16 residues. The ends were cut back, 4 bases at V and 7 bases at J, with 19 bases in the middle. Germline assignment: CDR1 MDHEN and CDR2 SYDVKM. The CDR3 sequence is CASSSPRRGGPEKLFF. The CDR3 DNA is TGTGCCAGCAGTTCCCCCCGGAGGGGGGGCCCTGAAAAACTGTTTTTT.

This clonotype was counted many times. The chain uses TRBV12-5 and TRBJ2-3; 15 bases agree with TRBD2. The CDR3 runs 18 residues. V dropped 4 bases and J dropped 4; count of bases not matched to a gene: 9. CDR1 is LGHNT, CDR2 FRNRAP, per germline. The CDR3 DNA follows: TGTGCTAGTGGTTCTCCTAGGACTAGCGGGGGGGCCGCAGATACGCAGTATTTT. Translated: CASGSPRTSGGAADTQYF.

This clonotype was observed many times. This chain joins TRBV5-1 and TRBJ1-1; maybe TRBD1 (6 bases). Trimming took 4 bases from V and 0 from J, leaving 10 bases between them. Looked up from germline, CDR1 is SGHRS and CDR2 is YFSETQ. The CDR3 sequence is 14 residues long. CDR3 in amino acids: CASSGTGLNTEAFF. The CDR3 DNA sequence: TGCGCCAGCAGCGGAACAGGGTTGAACACTGAAGCTTTCTTT. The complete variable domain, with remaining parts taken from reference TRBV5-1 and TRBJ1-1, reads KAGVTQTPRYLIKTRGQQVTLSCSPISGHRSVSWYQQTPGQGLQFLFEYFSETQRNKGNFPGRFSGRQFSNSRSEMNVSTLELGDSALYLCASSGTGLNTEAFFGQGTRLTVV.

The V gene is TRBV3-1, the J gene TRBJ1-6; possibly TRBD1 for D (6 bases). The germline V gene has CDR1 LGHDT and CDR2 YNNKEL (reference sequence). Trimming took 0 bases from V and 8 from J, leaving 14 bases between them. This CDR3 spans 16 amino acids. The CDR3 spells CASSQDQTGRHSPLHF. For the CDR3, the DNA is TGTGCCAGCAGCCAAGACCAGACAGGCCGTCATTCACCCCTCCACTTT.

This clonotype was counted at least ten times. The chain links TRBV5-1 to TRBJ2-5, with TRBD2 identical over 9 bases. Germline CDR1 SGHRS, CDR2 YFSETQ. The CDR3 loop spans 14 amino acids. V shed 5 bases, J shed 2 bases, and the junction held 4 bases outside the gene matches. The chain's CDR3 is CASSLAGRQETQYF. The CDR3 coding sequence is TGCGCCAGCAGTCTAGCGGGGCGGCAAGAGACCCAGTACTTC.

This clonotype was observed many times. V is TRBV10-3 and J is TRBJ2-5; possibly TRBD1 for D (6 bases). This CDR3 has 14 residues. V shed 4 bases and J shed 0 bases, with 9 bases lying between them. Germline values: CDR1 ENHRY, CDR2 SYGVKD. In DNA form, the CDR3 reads TGTGCCATCAGTGGAAGGACAGACCAAGAGACCCAGTACTTC. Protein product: CAISGRTDQETQYF.

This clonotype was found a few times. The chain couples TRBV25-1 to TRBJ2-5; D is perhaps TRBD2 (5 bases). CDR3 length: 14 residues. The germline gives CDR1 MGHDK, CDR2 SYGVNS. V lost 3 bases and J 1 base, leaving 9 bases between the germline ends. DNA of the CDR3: TGTGCCAGCAGTGATAGTCTAGCCCAAGAGACCCAGTACTTC. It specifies CASSDSLAQETQYF.

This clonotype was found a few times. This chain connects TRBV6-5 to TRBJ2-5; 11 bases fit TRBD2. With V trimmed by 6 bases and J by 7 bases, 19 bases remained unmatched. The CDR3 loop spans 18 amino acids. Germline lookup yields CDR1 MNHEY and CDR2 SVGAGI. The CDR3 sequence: CASRYGPLAGGPSGTQYF. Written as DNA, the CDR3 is TGTGCCAGCAGATATGGGCCCCTAGCGGGGGGCCCATCGGGGACCCAGTACTTC.

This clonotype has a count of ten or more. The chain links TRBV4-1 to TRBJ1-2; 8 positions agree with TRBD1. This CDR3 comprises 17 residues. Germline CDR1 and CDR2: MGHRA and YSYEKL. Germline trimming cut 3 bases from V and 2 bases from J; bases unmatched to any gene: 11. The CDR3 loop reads CASSHTVRDRRNYGYTF. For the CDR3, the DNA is TGCGCCAGCAGCCATACCGTTAGGGACAGGAGGAACTATGGCTACACCTTC.

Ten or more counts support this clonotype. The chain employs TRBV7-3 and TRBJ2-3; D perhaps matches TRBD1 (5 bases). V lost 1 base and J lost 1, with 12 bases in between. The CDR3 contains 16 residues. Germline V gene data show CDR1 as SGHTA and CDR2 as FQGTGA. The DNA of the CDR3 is TGTGCCAGCAGCTTAATCGGTGGGGCCGGCACAGATACGCAGTATTTT. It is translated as CASSLIGGAGTDTQYF.

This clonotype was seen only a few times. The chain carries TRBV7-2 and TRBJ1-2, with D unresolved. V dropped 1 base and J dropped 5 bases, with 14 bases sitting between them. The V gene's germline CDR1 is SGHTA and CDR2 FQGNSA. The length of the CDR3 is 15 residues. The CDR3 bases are TGTGCCAGCAGCTTAGAGTCGGTACTGATTTATGGCTACACCTTC. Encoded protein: CASSLESVLIYGYTF.

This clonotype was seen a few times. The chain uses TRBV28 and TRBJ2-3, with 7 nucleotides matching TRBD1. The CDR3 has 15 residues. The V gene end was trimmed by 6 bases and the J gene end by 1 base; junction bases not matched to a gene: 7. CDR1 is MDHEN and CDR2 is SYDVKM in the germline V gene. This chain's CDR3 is CASSLTGLGTDTQYF. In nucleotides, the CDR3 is TGTGCCAGCAGCCTGACAGGGCTTGGCACAGATACGCAGTATTTT.

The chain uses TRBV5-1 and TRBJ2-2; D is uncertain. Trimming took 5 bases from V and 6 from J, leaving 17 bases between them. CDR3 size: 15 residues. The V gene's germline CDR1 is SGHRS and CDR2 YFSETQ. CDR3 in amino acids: CASRLSTSLPGELFF. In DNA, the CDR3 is TGCGCCAGCAGGCTCAGCACCTCACTCCCCGGGGAGCTGTTTTTT.

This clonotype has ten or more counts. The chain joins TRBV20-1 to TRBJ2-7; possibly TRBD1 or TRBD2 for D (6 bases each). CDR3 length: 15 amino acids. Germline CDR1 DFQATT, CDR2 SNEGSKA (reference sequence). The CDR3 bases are TGCAGCACGGGGCCAGTGGGGGGCGGGGCCTACGAGCAGTACTTC. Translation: CSTGPVGGGAYEQYF.